This is a list of T cell receptor beta chains from one sample in a study of T cell responses to AZD1222 COVID-19 vaccine. Clones were read by immunoSEQ multiplex PCR, and TCRdb kept only the in-frame ones, dropping some. The sample lists some 130,000 clones; 90% to 95% were seen once. The sequences come from peripheral blood, collected 28 days after the second AZD1222 dose. The receptors here all came from an adult who received the AZD1222 COVID-19 vaccine. Each CDR3 is given with its conserved first and last residue.

j_call | v_call | cdr3_aa
TRBJ1-1 | TRBV7-8 | CASSLGQTGYVNTEAFF
TRBJ2-1 | TRBV20-1 | CSASRNEQFF
TRBJ2-7 | TRBV27 | CASSLGSGGPYEQYF
TRBJ1-1 | TRBV19 | CASSEILEAEAFF
TRBJ1-5 | TRBV4-1 | CASSLQTGYQPQHF
TRBJ2-7 | TRBV20-1 | CSALQGREQYF
TRBJ1-2 | TRBV7-9 | CASSKQGSVNGGYTF
TRBJ2-2 | TRBV5-6 | CASSSHRVLLTGELFF
TRBJ1-2 | TRBV18 | CASSFDRAHYGYTF
TRBJ1-1 | TRBV2 | CASSERLTFLF
TRBJ2-1 | TRBV7-6 | CASSLESRREQFF
TRBJ2-2 | TRBV7-3 | CASGDLGELFF
TRBJ1-3 | TRBV6-2/TRBV6-3 | CASSSRQGGWPIYF
TRBJ2-3 | TRBV6-5 | CASSYFSFRRTDTQYF
TRBJ1-4 | TRBV7-9 | CASSSGLGKLFF
TRBJ2-1 | TRBV25-1 | CASGGRGSGIYNEQFF
TRBJ2-7 | TRBV30 | CAWSPTDGLYEQYF
TRBJ1-5 | TRBV6-6 | CASSLRGMRQPQHF
TRBJ2-2 | TRBV4-3 | CASSQDRAGTGELFF
TRBJ1-1 | TRBV29-1 | CSVPQGAGNTEAFF
TRBJ2-6 | TRBV30 | CAWDPPGLAGGPGANVLTF
TRBJ1-5 | TRBV12-5 | CASGSRQGQPQHF
TRBJ2-5 | TRBV7-6 | CASTVGGTTKETQYF
TRBJ1-2 | TRBV18 | CASSPRTESGYTF
TRBJ2-5 | TRBV6-6 | CASSYVPLQETQYF
TRBJ1-5 | TRBV7-6 | CASSRGSNQPQHF
TRBJ2-7 | TRBV25-1 | CASSEGQDYEQYF
TRBJ2-7 | TRBV7-9 | CASSLGGVGFSYEQYF
TRBJ2-1 | TRBV9 | CASSVGVATTNEQFF
TRBJ1-4 | TRBV4-2 | CASRPQGGLWANEKLFF
TRBJ1-5 | TRBV7-2 | CASSLGTGGQQPQHF
TRBJ1-6 | TRBV30 | CAWNGISKMYNSPLHF
TRBJ1-5 | TRBV29-1 | CSVGDVGQPQHF
TRBJ2-1 | TRBV7-6 | CASTPWGQDSYNEQFF
TRBJ2-5 | TRBV5-1 | CASSRWSVQETQYF
TRBJ2-7 | TRBV28 | CASSPQTGLSHEQYF
TRBJ1-2 | TRBV7-8 | CAGAAGNNYGYTF
TRBJ1-1 | TRBV13 | CASSLSRGLAFF
TRBJ1-4 | TRBV30 | CAWSVARKLFF
TRBJ1-5 | TRBV30 | CAWSQRINQPQHF
TRBJ1-2 | TRBV14 | CASSWTGTVGGYTF
TRBJ1-3 | TRBV12-3/TRBV12-4 | CASSAATGNTIYF